A single sample is the source of the 2 T cell receptor beta chains below, sequenced in a study of response to subunit inactivated influenza vaccine. One entry per CDR3 protein results from TCRdb running MiXCR on the RT-PCR reads. The sample shows more than 200,000 distinct CDR3 sequences, over 9% of them seen only once. This specimen consisted of non-naive T cells sorted from PBMCs, obtained around 15 days before vaccination. Receptors originate from a man in his fifties who received an inactivated influenza vaccine.

About this clonotype itself: A much larger clone differs by one base, so this may be a read error. V gene TRBV3-1 combines with J gene TRBJ1-6; D is unresolved. Germline CDR1 and CDR2: LGHDT and YNNKEL (reference sequence). This CDR3 is 11 amino acids long. In nucleotides, the CDR3 is TGTGCCAGCTGCCAAGGAGGGCCCCTCCACTTT. Translated, it gives CASCQGGPLHF.

This clonotype was observed a single time. V usage is TRBV2 and J usage is TRBJ2-7; 7 bases fit TRBD1. CDR1 is SNHLY and CDR2 is FYNNEI in the germline V gene. This CDR3 is 16 amino acids long. After removal of 3 bases from V and 5 bases from J, the junction contained 13 bases not matched to a gene. CDR3 DNA sequence: TGTGCCAGCAGTGAGGACCTGACAGGGCCGCCTGACGAGCAGTACTTC. The encoded protein is CASSEDLTGPPDEQYF.